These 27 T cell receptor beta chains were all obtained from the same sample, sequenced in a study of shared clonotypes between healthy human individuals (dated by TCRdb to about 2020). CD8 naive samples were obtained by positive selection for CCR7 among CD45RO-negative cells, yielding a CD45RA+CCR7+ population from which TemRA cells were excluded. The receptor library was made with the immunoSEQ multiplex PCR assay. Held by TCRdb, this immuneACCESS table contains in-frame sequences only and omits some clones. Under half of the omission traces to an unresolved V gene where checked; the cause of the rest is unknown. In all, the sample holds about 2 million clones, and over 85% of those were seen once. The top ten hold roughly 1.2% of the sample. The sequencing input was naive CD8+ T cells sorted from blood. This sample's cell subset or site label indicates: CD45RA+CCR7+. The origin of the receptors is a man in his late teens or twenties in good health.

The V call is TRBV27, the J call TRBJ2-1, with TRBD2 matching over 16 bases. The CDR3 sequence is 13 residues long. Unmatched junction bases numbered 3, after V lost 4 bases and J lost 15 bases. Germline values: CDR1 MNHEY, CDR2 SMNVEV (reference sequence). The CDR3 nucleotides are TGTGCCAGCAGTTATGGGACTAGCGGGAGGGCGTTCTTC. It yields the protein CASSYGTSGRAFF.

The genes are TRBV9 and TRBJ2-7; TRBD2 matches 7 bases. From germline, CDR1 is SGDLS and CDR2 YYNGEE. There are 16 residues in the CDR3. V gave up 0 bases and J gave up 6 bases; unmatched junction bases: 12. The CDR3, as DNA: TGTGCCAGCAGCGTAGGTTGGCTTACTAGCGAGCTCGAGCAGTACTTC. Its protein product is CASSVGWLTSELEQYF.

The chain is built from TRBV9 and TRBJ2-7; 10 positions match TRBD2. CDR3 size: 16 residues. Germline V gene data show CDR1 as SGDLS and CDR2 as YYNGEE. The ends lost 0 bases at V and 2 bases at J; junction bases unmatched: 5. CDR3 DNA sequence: TGTGCCAGCAGCGTAGAACCTAGCGGGGGAACCTACGAGCAGTACTTC. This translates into CASSVEPSGGTYEQYF.

The CDR3 loop is CASSRGQPLNTEAFF. Written as DNA, the CDR3 is TGTGCCAGCAGTCGAGGACAGCCGCTGAACACTGAAGCTTTCTTT. The chain couples TRBV6-5 to TRBJ1-1; possibly TRBD1 for D (6 bases). CDR3 length: 15 residues. Germline loops: CDR1 MNHEY, CDR2 SVGAGI. Trimming cost V 5 bases and J 0 bases, with 13 bases left between them.

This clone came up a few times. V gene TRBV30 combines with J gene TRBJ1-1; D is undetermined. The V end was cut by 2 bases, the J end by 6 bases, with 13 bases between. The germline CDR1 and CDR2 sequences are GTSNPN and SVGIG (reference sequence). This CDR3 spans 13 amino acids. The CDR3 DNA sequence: TGTGCCTGGAGTAAAATCGGACTCGCTGAAGCTTTCTTT. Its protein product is CAWSKIGLAEAFF.

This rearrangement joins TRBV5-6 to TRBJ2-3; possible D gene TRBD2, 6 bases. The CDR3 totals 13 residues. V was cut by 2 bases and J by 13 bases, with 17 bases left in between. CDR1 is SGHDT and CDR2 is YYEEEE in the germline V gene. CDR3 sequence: CASSFLGEVAEYF. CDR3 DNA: TGTGCCAGCAGCTTTTTGGGGGAGGTAGCGGAGTATTTT. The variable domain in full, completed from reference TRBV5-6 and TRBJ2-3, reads DAGVTQSPTHLIKTRGQQVTLRCSPKSGHDTVSWYQQALGQGPQFIFQYYEEEERQRGNFPDRFSGHQFPNYSSELNVNALLLGDSALYLCASSFLGEVAEYFGPGTRLTVL.

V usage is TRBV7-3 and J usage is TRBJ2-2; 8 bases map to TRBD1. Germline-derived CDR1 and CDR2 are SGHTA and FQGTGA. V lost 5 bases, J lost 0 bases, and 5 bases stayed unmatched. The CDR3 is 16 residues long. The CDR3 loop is CASSPTGAANTGELFF. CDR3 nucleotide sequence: TGTGCCAGCAGCCCGACAGGGGCGGCGAACACCGGGGAGCTGTTTTTT.

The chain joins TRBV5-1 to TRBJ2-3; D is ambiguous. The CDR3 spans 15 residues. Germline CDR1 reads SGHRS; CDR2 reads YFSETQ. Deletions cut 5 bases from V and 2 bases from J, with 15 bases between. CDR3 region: CASRVWEGHTDTQYF. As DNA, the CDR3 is TGCGCCAGCAGAGTGTGGGAAGGCCACACAGATACGCAGTATTTT.

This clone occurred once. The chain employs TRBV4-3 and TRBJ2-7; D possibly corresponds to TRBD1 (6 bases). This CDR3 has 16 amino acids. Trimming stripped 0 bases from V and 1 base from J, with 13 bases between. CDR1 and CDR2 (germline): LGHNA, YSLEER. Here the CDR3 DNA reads TGCGCCAGCAGCCAAGATCTGGGGGCCTTTTCCTACGAGCAGTACTTC. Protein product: CASSQDLGAFSYEQYF.

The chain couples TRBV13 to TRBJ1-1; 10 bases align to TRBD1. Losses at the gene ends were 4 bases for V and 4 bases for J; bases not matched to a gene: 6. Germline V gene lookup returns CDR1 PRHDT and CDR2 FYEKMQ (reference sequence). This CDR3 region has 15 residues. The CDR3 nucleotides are TGTGCCAGCAGCTCATACGGGACAGGGGCCACTGAAGCTTTCTTT. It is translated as CASSSYGTGATEAFF.

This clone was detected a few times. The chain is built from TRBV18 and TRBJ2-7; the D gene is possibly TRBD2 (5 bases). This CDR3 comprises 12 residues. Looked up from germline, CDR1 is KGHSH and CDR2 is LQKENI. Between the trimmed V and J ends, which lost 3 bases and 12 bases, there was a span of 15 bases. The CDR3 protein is CASSPGTSEGYF. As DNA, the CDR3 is TGTGCCAGCTCACCCGGTACCAGCGAGGGGTACTTC.

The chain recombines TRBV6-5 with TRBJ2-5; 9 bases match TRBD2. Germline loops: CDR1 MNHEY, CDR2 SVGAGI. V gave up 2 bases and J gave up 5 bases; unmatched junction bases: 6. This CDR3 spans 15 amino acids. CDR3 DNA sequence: TGTGCCAGCAGTTACCTAGCGGGGCTGGGGGAGACCCAGTACTTC. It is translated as CASSYLAGLGETQYF.

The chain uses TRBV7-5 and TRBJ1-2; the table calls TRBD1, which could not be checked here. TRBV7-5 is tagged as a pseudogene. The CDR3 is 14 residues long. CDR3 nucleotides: TGTGCCAGAAGCCCCCGGGACAGGTATTATGGCTACACCTTC. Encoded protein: CARSPRDRYYGYTF.

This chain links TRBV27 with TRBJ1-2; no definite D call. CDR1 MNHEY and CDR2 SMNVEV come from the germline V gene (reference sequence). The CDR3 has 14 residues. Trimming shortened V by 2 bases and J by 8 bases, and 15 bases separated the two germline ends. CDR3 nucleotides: TGTGCCAGCAGTTTACGAGGCGGCGGCGTAGGCTACACCTTC. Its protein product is CASSLRGGGVGYTF.

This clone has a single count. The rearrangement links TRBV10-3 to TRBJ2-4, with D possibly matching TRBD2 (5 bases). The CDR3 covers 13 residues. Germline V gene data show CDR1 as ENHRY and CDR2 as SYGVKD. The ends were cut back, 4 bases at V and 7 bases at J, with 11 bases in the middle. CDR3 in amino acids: CAISVGLNNIQYF. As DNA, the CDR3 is TGTGCCATCAGTGTTGGACTGAACAACATTCAGTACTTC.

The CDR3 here is CASSVVGTGEGYTF. DNA for the CDR3: TGTGCCAGCAGTGTGGTCGGGACAGGGGAAGGCTACACCTTC. The chain links TRBV25-1 to TRBJ1-2, with TRBD1 identical over 10 bases. This CDR3 is 14 amino acids long. Germline CDR1 and CDR2: MGHDK and SYGVNS. The V gene end was trimmed by 4 bases and the J gene end by 8 bases; junction bases not matched to a gene: 7.

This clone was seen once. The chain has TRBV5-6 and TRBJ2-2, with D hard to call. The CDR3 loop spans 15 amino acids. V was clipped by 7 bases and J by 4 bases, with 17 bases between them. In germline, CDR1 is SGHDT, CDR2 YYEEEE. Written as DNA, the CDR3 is TGTGCCAGCGGATACCTGAATTCGGGCACCGGGGAGCTGTTTTTT. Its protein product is CASGYLNSGTGELFF.

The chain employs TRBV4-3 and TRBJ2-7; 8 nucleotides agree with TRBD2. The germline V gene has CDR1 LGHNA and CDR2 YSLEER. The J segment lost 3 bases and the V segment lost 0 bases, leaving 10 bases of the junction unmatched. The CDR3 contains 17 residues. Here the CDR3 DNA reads TGCGCCAGCAGCCAAGACCAAGCGGGGGAAATAAACTACGAGCAGTACTTC. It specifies CASSQDQAGEINYEQYF.

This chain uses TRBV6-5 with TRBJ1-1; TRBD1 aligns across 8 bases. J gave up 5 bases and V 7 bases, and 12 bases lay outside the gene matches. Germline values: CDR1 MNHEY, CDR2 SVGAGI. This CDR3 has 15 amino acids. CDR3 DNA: TGTGCCAGCAAAAATCCACAGGGGGTAGGGACTGAAGCTTTCTTT. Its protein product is CASKNPQGVGTEAFF.

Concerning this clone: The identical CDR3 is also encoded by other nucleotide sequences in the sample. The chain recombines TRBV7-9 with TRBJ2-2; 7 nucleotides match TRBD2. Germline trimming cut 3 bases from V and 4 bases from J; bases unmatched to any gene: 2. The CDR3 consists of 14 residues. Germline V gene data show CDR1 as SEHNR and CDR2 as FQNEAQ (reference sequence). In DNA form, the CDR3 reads TGTGCCAGCAGCTTGGGAGGGAGCACCGGGGAGCTGTTTTTT. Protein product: CASSLGGSTGELFF.

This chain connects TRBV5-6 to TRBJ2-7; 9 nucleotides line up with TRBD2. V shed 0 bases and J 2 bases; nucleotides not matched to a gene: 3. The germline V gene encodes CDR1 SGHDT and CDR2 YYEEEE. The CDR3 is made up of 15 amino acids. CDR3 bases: TGTGCCAGCAGCTTGGGTAGCGGGGGAACCTACGAGCAGTACTTC. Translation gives CASSLGSGGTYEQYF.

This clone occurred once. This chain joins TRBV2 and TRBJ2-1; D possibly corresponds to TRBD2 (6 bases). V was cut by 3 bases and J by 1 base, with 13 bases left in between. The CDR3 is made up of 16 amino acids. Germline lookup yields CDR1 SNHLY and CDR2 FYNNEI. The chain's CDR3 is CASSDVRAGSYNEQFF. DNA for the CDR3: TGTGCCAGCAGTGACGTCCGAGCGGGTTCCTACAATGAGCAGTTCTTC.

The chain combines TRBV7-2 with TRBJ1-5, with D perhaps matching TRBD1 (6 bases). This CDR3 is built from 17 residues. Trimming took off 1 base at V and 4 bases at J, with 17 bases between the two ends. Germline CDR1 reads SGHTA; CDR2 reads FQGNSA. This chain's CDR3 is CASSLVETGGFNQPQHF. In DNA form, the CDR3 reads TGTGCCAGCAGCTTAGTGGAGACAGGAGGTTTTAATCAGCCCCAGCATTTT.

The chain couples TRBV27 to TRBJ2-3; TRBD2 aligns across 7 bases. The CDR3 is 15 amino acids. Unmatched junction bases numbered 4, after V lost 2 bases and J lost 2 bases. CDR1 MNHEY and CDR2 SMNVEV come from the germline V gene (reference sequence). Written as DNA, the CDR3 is TGTGCCAGCAGTTTAAGTGCGGGGGACACAGATACGCAGTATTTT. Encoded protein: CASSLSAGDTDTQYF.

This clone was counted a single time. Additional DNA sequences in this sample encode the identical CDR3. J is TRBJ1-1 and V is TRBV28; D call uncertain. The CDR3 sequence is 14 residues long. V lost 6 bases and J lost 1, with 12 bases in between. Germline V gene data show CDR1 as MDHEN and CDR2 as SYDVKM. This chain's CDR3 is CASSLRTANTEAFF. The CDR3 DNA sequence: TGTGCCAGCAGCTTACGGACGGCGAACACTGAAGCTTTCTTT. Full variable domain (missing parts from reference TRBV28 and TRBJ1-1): DVKVTQSSRYLVKRTGEKVFLECVQDMDHENMFWYRQDPGLGLRLIYFSYDVKMKEKGDIPEGYSVSREKKERFSLILESASTNQTSMYLCASSLRTANTEAFFGQGTRLTVV.

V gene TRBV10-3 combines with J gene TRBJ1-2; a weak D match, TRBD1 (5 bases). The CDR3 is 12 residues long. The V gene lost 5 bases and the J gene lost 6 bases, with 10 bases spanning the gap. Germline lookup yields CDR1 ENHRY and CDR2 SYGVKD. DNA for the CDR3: TGTGCCATCAGTTTGGGGCAGAATGGCTACACCTTC. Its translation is CAISLGQNGYTF.

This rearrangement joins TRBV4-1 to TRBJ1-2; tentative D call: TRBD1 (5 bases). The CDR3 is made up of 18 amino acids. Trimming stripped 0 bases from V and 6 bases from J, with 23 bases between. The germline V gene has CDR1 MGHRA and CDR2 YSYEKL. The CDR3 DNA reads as TGCGCCAGCAGCCAAGATTCCGTAGAGTATCTGTGGGGGAATGGCTACACCTTC. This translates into CASSQDSVEYLWGNGYTF.